The 12 T cell receptor beta chains given below trace back to one sample, sequenced in a study of blood T cell repertoires in COVID-19. Using immunoSEQ multiplex PCR, the repertoire was profiled, and TCRdb retains in-frame clones only, with some absent. This sample yields 240,000 or so clones, of which 60% to 75% are seen a single time; about 3.5% belongs to the top ten. Sequenced input: peripheral blood. The source is a woman older than 75 with acute or convalescent COVID-19.

This sequence joins TRBV6-5 and TRBJ2-1; possible D gene TRBD2, 6 bases. The germline CDR1 and CDR2 sequences are MNHEY and SVGAGI. The CDR3 loop spans 16 amino acids. The V and J ends lost 3 bases and 10 bases respectively, with 22 bases between them. The CDR3 bases are TGTGCCAGCAGTTATGTGCGGGATCCTGATGTTAGGGAGCAGTTCTTC. Translating it yields CASSYVRDPDVREQFF.

The rearrangement uses TRBV2 and TRBJ1-2; 9 positions agree with TRBD1. The germline V gene encodes CDR1 SNHLY and CDR2 FYNNEI. CDR3 length equals 15 residues. With V trimmed by 2 bases and J by 2 bases, 3 bases remained unmatched. The CDR3 DNA reads as TGTGCCAGCAGTGAACAGACAGGGGGGAACTATGGCTACACCTTC. This encodes CASSEQTGGNYGYTF.

The chain links TRBV4-2 to TRBJ1-1, with TRBD1 identical over 7 bases. J gave up 4 bases and V 5 bases, and 7 bases lay outside the gene matches. CDR1 LGHNA and CDR2 YNFKEQ come from the germline V gene. The CDR3 is 14 amino acids. CDR3 loop: CASSARDRSTEAFF. The CDR3 DNA follows: TGTGCCAGCAGCGCCCGGGACAGAAGCACTGAAGCTTTCTTT.

The rearrangement links TRBV7-2 to TRBJ2-3; D is possibly TRBD2 (6 bases). The length of the CDR3 is 16 residues. V was shortened by 5 bases and J by 4 bases, with 19 bases between the two germline ends. Germline CDR1 reads SGHTA; CDR2 reads FQGNSA. The CDR3 region is CASSLSSTRRADTQYF. Here the CDR3 DNA reads TGTGCCAGCAGCCTATCCTCGACTAGACGGGCAGATACGCAGTATTTT.

The gene calls are TRBV6-5 and TRBJ2-7; TRBD1 is a possible D gene (5 bases). V was clipped by 8 bases and J by 1 base, with 15 bases between them. There are 14 residues in the CDR3. Germline loops: CDR1 MNHEY, CDR2 SVGAGI. This chain's CDR3 is CASGQLTGSYEQYF. The CDR3 region has the DNA TGTGCCAGCGGACAACTGACGGGTTCCTACGAGCAGTACTTC.

The CDR3 DNA follows: TGTGCCACCCGTTGGACAGGGGGCTATGGCTACACCTTC. It encodes CATRWTGGYGYTF. The V call is TRBV6-5, the J call TRBJ1-2; the match to TRBD1 covers 10 bases. Germline CDR1 is MNHEY and CDR2 is SVGAGI. This CDR3 comprises 13 residues. The V and J ends lost 10 bases and 4 bases, in that order; junction bases with no gene match: 6.

This clone has only one observation. The chain joins TRBV3-1 (or the pseudogene TRBV3-2) to TRBJ2-7; 7 positions match TRBD1. The V gene's germline CDR1 is LGHDT and CDR2 YNNKEL (reference sequence). Trimming cost V 4 bases and J 2 bases; bases outside gene matches: 2. The CDR3 is 13 amino acids. The CDR3 DNA reads TGTGCCAGCAGCCGGGACAGAGCCTACGAGCAGTACTTC. Residues: CASSRDRAYEQYF.

The chain joins TRBV20-1 to TRBJ1-2; a possible D gene is TRBD1 (5 bases). Trimming removed 3 bases from V and 8 bases from J, with 10 bases in between. CDR3 length equals 11 residues. Germline assignment: CDR1 DFQATT and CDR2 SNEGSKA (reference sequence). In nucleotides, the CDR3 is TGCAGTGCTAGTCTAGGGGTGGGCTACACCTTC. The encoded protein is CSASLGVGYTF.

The chain combines TRBV6-5 with TRBJ2-5, with 7 bases identical to TRBD1. CDR1 is MNHEY and CDR2 is SVGAGI in the germline V gene. This CDR3 has 15 residues. V shed 5 bases, J shed 2 bases, and the junction held 8 bases outside the gene matches. The CDR3 here is CASSLQPTGQETQYF. The CDR3, as DNA: TGTGCCAGCAGTCTCCAACCGACAGGGCAAGAGACCCAGTACTTC.

The chain links TRBV28 to TRBJ2-4, with 11 bases aligning to TRBD2. This CDR3 comprises 15 residues. CDR1 and CDR2 (germline): MDHEN, SYDVKM. The trim removed 4 bases at V and 2 bases at J, leaving 1 base unmatched. The CDR3 coding sequence is TGTGCCAGCAGTTCTAGCGGGAGGTCCAAAAACATTCAGTACTTC. This translates into CASSSSGRSKNIQYF.

V and J are TRBV7-5 and TRBJ2-1; the D segment call TRBD2 is taken from the table without a DNA check. TRBV7-5 corresponds to a pseudogene. The CDR3 has 12 residues. DNA for the CDR3: TGTGTCAGAAGCTGGAGGATCAATGAGCAGTTCTTC. This gives the protein CVRSWRINEQFF.

There are a few counts of this clone. The chain uses TRBV11-2 and TRBJ2-1, with TRBD2 matching over 10 bases. Trimming cost V 0 bases and J 10 bases; bases outside gene matches: 3. This CDR3 region has 14 residues. The germline CDR1 and CDR2 sequences are SGHAT and FQNNGV. The CDR3, as DNA: TGTGCCAGCAGCTTAGACCGGACTAGCGGCGAGCAGTTCTTC. Protein sequence: CASSLDRTSGEQFF.